Listed here are 5 T cell receptor beta chains from one sample, sequenced in a study of shared clonotypes between healthy human individuals. The method was immunoSEQ multiplex PCR; TCRdb's version includes in-frame clones alone and lacks a portion of them. Seen here are a few hundred thousand clones, less than 98% observed once, and the top ten hold roughly 0.055%. The sequenced material came from naive CD4+ T cells sorted from blood. The subset was: CD45RA+ positively selected. Receptor source: a woman aged 25 to 39 in good health.

The J gene is TRBJ1-1, the V gene TRBV5-1, with a possible D match to TRBD1 (5 bases). CDR1 SGHRS and CDR2 YFSETQ come from the germline V gene. The V end was cut by 3 bases, the J end by 0 bases, with 15 bases between. This CDR3 contains 16 residues. CDR3 bases: TGCGCCAGCAGCTCCCCCTGGGGCGCCGTGAACACTGAAGCTTTCTTT. Translated: CASSSPWGAVNTEAFF.

J is TRBJ2-7 and V is TRBV28; tentatively, D is TRBD2 (5 bases). Germline V gene lookup returns CDR1 MDHEN and CDR2 SYDVKM. The CDR3 length is 14 residues. The germline V and J ends were trimmed by 9 bases and 2 bases, with 17 bases remaining between them. The CDR3 DNA sequence: TGTGCCAGTCGGACGGGGTCGCCTACCTACGAGCAGTACTTC. It translates to CASRTGSPTYEQYF.

The chain recombines TRBV5-1 with TRBJ2-7, with 12 bases that match TRBD2. Trimming removed 4 bases from V and 3 bases from J; junction bases left unmatched: 5. Germline V gene lookup returns CDR1 SGHRS and CDR2 YFSETQ. The CDR3 runs 15 residues. The chain's CDR3 is CASSPRTSGNYEQYF. In nucleotides, the CDR3 is TGCGCCAGCAGCCCTCGGACTAGCGGGAACTACGAGCAGTACTTC.

This clone was recorded once. This chain links TRBV29-1 with TRBJ2-1, with 7 nucleotides matching TRBD1. From germline, CDR1 is SQVTM and CDR2 ANQGSEA. With V trimmed by 6 bases and J by 6 bases, 11 bases remained unmatched. This CDR3 has 14 residues. This CDR3 is CSVVKGARVNEQFF. CDR3 nucleotide sequence: TGCAGCGTCGTCAAGGGGGCGCGGGTCAATGAGCAGTTCTTC.

The chain links TRBV6-4 to TRBJ2-3, with 8 bases identical to TRBD2. This CDR3 region has 16 residues. From germline, CDR1 is MRHNA and CDR2 SNTAGT. V trimming: 7 bases; J trimming: 5 bases; junction bases outside the gene matches: 14. CDR3 amino acids: CASTLPYSGRGDTQYF. Written as DNA, the CDR3 is TGTGCCAGCACCCTACCATACAGCGGGAGAGGAGATACGCAGTATTTT.